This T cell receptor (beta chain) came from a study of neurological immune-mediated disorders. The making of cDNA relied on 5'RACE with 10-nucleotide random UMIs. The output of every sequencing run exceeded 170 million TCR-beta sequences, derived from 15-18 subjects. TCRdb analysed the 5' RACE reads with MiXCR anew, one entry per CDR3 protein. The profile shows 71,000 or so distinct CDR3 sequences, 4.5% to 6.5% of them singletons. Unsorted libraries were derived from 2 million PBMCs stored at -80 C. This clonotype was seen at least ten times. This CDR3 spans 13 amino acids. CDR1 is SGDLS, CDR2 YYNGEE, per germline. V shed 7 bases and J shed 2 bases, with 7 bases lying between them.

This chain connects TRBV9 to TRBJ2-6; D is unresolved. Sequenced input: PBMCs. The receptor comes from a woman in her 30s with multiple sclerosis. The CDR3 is CASYRAGANVLTF. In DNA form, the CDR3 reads TGTGCCAGCTATAGGGCTGGGGCCAACGTCCTGACTTTC.